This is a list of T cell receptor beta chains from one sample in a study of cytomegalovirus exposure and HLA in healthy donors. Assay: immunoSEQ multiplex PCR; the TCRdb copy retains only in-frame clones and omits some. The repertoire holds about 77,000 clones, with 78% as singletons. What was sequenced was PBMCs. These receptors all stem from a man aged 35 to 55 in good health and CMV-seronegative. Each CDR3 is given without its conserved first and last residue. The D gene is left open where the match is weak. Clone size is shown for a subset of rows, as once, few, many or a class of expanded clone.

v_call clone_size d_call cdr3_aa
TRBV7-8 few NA ASSQHQGPSYEQY
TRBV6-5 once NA ASSYLGGSHEQY
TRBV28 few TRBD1 ASSDRGKRMNTEAF
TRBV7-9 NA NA ASSLFISVGPRGETQY
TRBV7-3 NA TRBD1 ASSQGQGNSPLH
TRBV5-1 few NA ASSLGVQGYEQY
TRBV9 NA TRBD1 ASSVTRTGDSFPNTGELF
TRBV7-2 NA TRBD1 ASTRTGEAYGYT
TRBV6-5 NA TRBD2 ASSYDSGGPPKY
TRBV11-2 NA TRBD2 ASRGLESTDTQY
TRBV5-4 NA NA ASSFAGGGGSPLH
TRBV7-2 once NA ASSDAGYTEAF
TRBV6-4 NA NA ASSGQVDGELF
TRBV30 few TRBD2 AWSVPGLAGNQETQY
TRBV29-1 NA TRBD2 SVGTSFSTDTQY
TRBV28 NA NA ASSISNYGYT
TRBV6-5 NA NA ASSYDSATGELF
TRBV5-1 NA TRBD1 ASSLMGTGETDTQY
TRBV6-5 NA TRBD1 ASSYSQGVGTEAF
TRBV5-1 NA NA ASSLAPTHANYGYT
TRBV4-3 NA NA ASSQDLITYNSPLH
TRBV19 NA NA ASSRAYSSYEQY
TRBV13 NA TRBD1 ASSLGGTGNQPQH
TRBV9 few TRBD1 ASTRTGQGSSGYT
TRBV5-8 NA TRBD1 ASSSGTGYHEQY
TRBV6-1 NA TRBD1 ASIPTGGRTEAF
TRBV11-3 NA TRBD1 ASSAGTDTEAF
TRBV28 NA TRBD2 ASSSSGGPKNIQY
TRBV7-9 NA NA ASSVQGAGYT
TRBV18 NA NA ASSGQLSGAF
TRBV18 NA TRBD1 ASSPPNRGSYNEQF
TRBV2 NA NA ASSGGRTFQETQY
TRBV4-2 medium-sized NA ASSPIGGYNEQF
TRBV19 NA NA ASSIGRRSNQPQH
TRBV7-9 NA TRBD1 ASSITGTGVIGYT
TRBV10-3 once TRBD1 AIRNQGGTEAF
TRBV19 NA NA ASSIQRQIPNTDTQY
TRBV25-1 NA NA ASLGVHYEQY
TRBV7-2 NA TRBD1 ASSTRTGRGAF
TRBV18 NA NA ASSPLSTGNTEAF
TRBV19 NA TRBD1 ASTRDRGGNEKLF
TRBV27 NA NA ASSLSVQGGLWRTEAF
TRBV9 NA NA ASSALSNRYGYT
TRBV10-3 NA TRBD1 AIRNGQGWEETQY
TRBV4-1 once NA ASRRGTGANVLT
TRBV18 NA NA ASSPEGTPKNIQY